One sample yielded the 6 T cell receptor beta chains listed below, sequenced in a study of T-cell reconstitution after alpha-beta-depleted transplantation in children. The TCRbeta library was prepared with unique molecular identifiers. Each CDR3 protein gets one entry after TCRdb re-called the PCR reads with MiXCR. In the table there are hundreds of thousands of distinct CDR3 sequences, roughly 17% of which are singletons. The starting material was PBMCs from the stem cell graft donor, obtained from the stem cell graft. These receptors were taken from a human donor who donated a stem cell graft to a child with acute myeloid leukemia.

This clonotype was seen at least ten times. V gene TRBV6-1 combines with J gene TRBJ2-3; the D gene is possibly TRBD1 (5 bases). The CDR3 sequence is 13 residues long. Germline V gives CDR1 MNHNS, CDR2 SASEGT. The V end lost 5 bases, the J end lost 6 bases, and 12 bases lay between the germline ends. CDR3 sequence (DNA): TGTGCCAGCAGTCTGCAGGGATCGGATACGCAGTATTTT. The encoded protein is CASSLQGSDTQYF.

The chain has TRBV7-3 and TRBJ2-4, with 13 positions matching TRBD2. CDR1 is SGHTA and CDR2 is FQGTGA in the germline V gene. V shed 5 bases, J shed 3 bases, and the junction held 4 bases outside the gene matches. The length of the CDR3 is 16 residues. In nucleotides, the CDR3 is TGTGCCAGCAGCCCGGGACTAGCGGGGCTCAAAAACATTCAGTACTTC. Protein sequence: CASSPGLAGLKNIQYF.

This clonotype was picked up many times. J is TRBJ2-5 and V is TRBV7-2; the match to TRBD1 covers 9 bases. Trimming took 5 bases from V and 0 from J; bases not matched to a gene: 4. The CDR3 totals 15 residues. The V gene's germline CDR1 is SGHTA and CDR2 FQGNSA. For the CDR3, the DNA is TGTGCCAGCAGCGTCAGACAGGGGGACCAAGAGACCCAGTACTTC. Its protein is CASSVRQGDQETQYF.

The sample holds a few counts of this clonotype. This chain joins TRBV3-1 and TRBJ2-7; 10 bases map to TRBD1. Germline V gene data show CDR1 as LGHDT and CDR2 as YNNKEL (reference sequence). J gave up 5 bases and V 4 bases, and 8 bases lay outside the gene matches. The CDR3 sequence is 15 residues long. In DNA, the CDR3 is TGTGCCAGCAGCCTCCTCGGGACAGGGGTCCACGAGCAGTACGTC. Protein sequence: CASSLLGTGVHEQYV.

This clonotype has at least ten counts. The rearrangement links TRBV7-2 to TRBJ1-5, with 9 bases lining up with TRBD1. The CDR3 is 16 amino acids. Germline V CDR1 and CDR2: SGHTA, FQGNSA. After removal of 5 bases from V and 3 bases from J, the junction contained 8 bases not matched to a gene. CDR3 sequence: CASSPYRDRVNQPQHF. Here the CDR3 DNA reads TGTGCCAGCAGCCCCTACCGGGACAGGGTCAATCAGCCCCAGCATTTT.

This clonotype was counted between two and nine times. The V and J genes are TRBV5-5 and TRBJ2-5, with 10 nucleotides matching TRBD2. Per germline, CDR1 SGHKS and CDR2 YYEKEE (reference sequence). With V trimmed by 1 base and J by 2 bases, 8 bases remained unmatched. CDR3 length: 17 residues. In nucleotides, the CDR3 is TGTGCCAGCAGCTTGCCAGCGGGGGGGCCAGGACAAGAGACCCAGTACTTC. Translated, it gives CASSLPAGGPGQETQYF.